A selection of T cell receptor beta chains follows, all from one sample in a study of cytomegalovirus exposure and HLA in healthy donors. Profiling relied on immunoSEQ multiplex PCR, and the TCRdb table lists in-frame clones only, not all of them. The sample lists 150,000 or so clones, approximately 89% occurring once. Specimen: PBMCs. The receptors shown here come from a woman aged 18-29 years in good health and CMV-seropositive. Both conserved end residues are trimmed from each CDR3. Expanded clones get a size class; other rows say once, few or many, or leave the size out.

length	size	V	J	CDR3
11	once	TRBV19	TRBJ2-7	ASSGGGPYEQY
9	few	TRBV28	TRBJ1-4	ASSLGQGLF
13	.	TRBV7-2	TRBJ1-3	ASSPNRGHGNTIY
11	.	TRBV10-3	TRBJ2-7	ASSLGNDDEQY
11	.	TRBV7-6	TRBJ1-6	ASSSRYNSPLH
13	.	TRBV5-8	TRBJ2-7	ASSLAPGSTYEQY
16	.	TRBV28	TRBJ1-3	ASSLWGKQALSGNTIY
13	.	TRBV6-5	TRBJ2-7	ASSPTSGGAYEQY
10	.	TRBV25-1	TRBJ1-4	ASSRGNEKLF
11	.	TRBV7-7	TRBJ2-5	ASSPGTVKAQY
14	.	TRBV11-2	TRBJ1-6	ASSPWQTLNNSPLH
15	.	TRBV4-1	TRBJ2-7	ASSQSADRERSYEQY
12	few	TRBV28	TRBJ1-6	ATVPGLLNSPLH
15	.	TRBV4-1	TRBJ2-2	ASSQAVQGARTGELF
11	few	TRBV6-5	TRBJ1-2	ASSYGRDYGYT
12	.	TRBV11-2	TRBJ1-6	ASSLGGSDSPLH
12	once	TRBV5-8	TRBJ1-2	ASSSRTGTYGYT
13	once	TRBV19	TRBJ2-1	ASSPLLESYNEQF
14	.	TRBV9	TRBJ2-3	ASSVGHSGGADTQY
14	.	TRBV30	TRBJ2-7	AWSSRMGYPGQRLY
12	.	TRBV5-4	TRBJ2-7	ASSGTGSSYEQY
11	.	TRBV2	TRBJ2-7	ASSENNSYEQY
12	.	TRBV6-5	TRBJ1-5	ASSYRGLGQPQH
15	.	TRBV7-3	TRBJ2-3	ASSPRWDLYSTDTQY
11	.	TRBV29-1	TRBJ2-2	SVDSGNTGELF
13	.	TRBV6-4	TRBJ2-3	ASSEEQGGTDTQY
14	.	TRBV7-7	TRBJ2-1	ASSLTSGGLYNEQF
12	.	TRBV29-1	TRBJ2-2	SVLLAGYTGELF
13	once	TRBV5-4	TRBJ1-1	ASSLGAGPITEAF